This entry lists 9 T cell receptor beta chains sequenced from one sample in a study of cytomegalovirus exposure and HLA in healthy donors (dated by TCRdb to about 2017). Preparation of the library involved the immunoSEQ multiplex PCR assay. For the multiplex PCR, a mixture combining 60 forward primers for TCR Vbeta segments and 13 reverse primers for TCR Jbeta segments was used. The immuneACCESS repertoire file appears here via TCRdb, limited to in-frame rearrangements. These files lack a portion of the clones; in checked studies, under half of the deficit traces to unresolved V genes, and the cause of the others is not known. In all, the sample holds some 200,000 clones, and around three quarters of those were seen once. The top ten clones comprise about 2.2% of the sample. The material sequenced was PBMCs. These receptors all stem from a woman aged 45-59 years in good health and CMV-seronegative.

This clone was seen once. J is TRBJ1-1 and V is TRBV7-6; D gene unclear. This CDR3 has 17 amino acids. Germline V gives CDR1 SGHVS, CDR2 FNYEAQ. V was cut by 1 base and J by 1 base, with 16 bases left in between. CDR3 sequence: CASSLEGSSIANTEAFF. For the CDR3, the DNA is TGTGCCAGCAGCTTAGAAGGCTCCTCTATAGCGAACACTGAAGCTTTCTTT.

The V call is TRBV28, the J call TRBJ1-2; 10 nucleotides line up with TRBD1. This CDR3 comprises 13 residues. Germline CDR1 MDHEN, CDR2 SYDVKM. V dropped 3 bases and J dropped 8; count of bases not matched to a gene: 3. The CDR3 sequence: CASSFVTGGGYTF. CDR3 DNA: TGTGCCAGCAGTTTCGTGACAGGGGGCGGCTACACCTTC.

The chain is built from TRBV30 and TRBJ1-4; 7 nucleotides align to TRBD1. CDR3 size: 14 residues. Trimming at V came to 4 bases and at J to 4 bases, leaving 6 bases not matched to a gene. The germline V gene encodes CDR1 GTSNPN and CDR2 SVGIG (reference sequence). The CDR3 sequence is CAWTGGKGNEKLFF. In DNA, the CDR3 is TGTGCCTGGACAGGGGGAAAGGGTAATGAAAAACTGTTTTTT.

The gene calls are TRBV5-6 and TRBJ2-1, with a tentative D call TRBD1 (7 bases). The germline V gene has CDR1 SGHDT and CDR2 YYEEEE. The CDR3 contains 13 residues. Trimming left V 5 bases short and J 8 bases short, with 14 bases between. The DNA of the CDR3 is TGTGCCAGCAGGGTGTCAGGGGGGCATGAGCAGTTCTTC. Its protein is CASRVSGGHEQFF.

The genes are TRBV5-1 and TRBJ1-3; D is undetermined. V was pared by 2 bases and J by 0 bases, with 12 bases between. Germline lookup yields CDR1 SGHRS and CDR2 YFSETQ. This CDR3 has 16 residues. This chain's CDR3 is CASSFSNGLSGNTIYF. CDR3 coding DNA: TGCGCCAGCAGCTTTAGCAACGGCCTCTCTGGAAACACCATATATTTT.

This clone came up once. The J gene is TRBJ2-5, the V gene TRBV28; 8 bases agree with TRBD2. This CDR3 contains 15 residues. Unmatched junction bases numbered 6, after V lost 1 base and J lost 5 bases. CDR1 is MDHEN and CDR2 is SYDVKM in the germline V gene. DNA for the CDR3: TGTGCCAGCAGTTTATCGGGGGGGCGTGAGGAGACCCAGTACTTC. Protein sequence: CASSLSGGREETQYF. Variable domain in full (rest from reference TRBV28 and TRBJ2-5): DVKVTQSSRYLVKRTGEKVFLECVQDMDHENMFWYRQDPGLGLRLIYFSYDVKMKEKGDIPEGYSVSREKKERFSLILESASTNQTSMYLCASSLSGGREETQYFGPGTRLLVL.

A single count supports this clone. The chain carries TRBV7-2 and TRBJ1-5, with D uncertain. This CDR3 has 13 amino acids. The V gene lost 3 bases and the J gene lost 5 bases, with 8 bases spanning the gap. Germline V gene lookup returns CDR1 SGHTA and CDR2 FQGNSA. The CDR3 loop is CASSFVVDQPQHF. The CDR3 bases are TGTGCCAGCAGCTTTGTCGTCGATCAGCCCCAGCATTTT. Looking up the rest from reference TRBV7-2 and TRBJ1-5 gives the full variable domain: GAGVSQSPSNKVTEKGKDVELRCDPISGHTALYWYRQSLGQGLEFLIYFQGNSAPDKSGLPSDRFSAERTGGSVSTLTIQRTQQEDSAVYLCASSFVVDQPQHFGDGTRLSIL.

The gene calls are TRBV5-6 and TRBJ1-2; 8 bases agree with TRBD1. Germline V gives CDR1 SGHDT, CDR2 YYEEEE. The CDR3 runs to 14 residues. The ends lost 0 bases at V and 6 bases at J; junction bases unmatched: 4. The CDR3 sequence: CASSLGQGAHGYTF. The CDR3 DNA follows: TGTGCCAGCAGCTTGGGCCAGGGGGCTCATGGCTACACCTTC.

The chain is built from TRBV11-3 and TRBJ2-3, with TRBD2 matching over 11 bases. There are 15 residues in the CDR3. The ends lost 3 bases at V and 1 base at J; junction bases unmatched: 0. CDR1 SGHNT and CDR2 YENEEA come from the germline V gene. The CDR3 bases are TGTGCCAGCAGCTTTAGCGGGGGGGGCACAGATACGCAGTATTTT. It translates to CASSFSGGGTDTQYF.